This TCR beta chain originates from a study of cytomegalovirus exposure and HLA in healthy donors. As to this clone: Its antigen is not known. One end of the junction varies from germline; a read error may be responsible. Other DNA sequences in this sample translate to the same CDR3.

The CDR3 spans 18 residues. The germline V gene encodes CDR1 GTSNPN and CDR2 SVGIG (reference sequence). 13 Jbeta primers and 60 Vbeta primers were used for the PCR. This table comes from immunoSEQ multiplex PCR, and its TCRdb copy is limited to in-frame clones, with some not included. The sample has under 130,000 clones, around 75% seen once. Whole-study findings and limits: TRBV6-2, TRBV6-3 and some other V segments were unresolvable in 87-base-pair reads.

Material for sequencing was PBMCs. J is TRBJ1-6 and V is TRBV30; 8 nucleotides match TRBD1. The clonotype comes from a man aged 25-45 years in good health and CMV-seropositive. CDR3 nucleotide sequence: TGTGCCTGGAGGGACGAAAGGACAGGGCCCTCCTATAATTCCCCCCTCCACTTT. Translation: CAWRDERTGPSYNSPLHF.